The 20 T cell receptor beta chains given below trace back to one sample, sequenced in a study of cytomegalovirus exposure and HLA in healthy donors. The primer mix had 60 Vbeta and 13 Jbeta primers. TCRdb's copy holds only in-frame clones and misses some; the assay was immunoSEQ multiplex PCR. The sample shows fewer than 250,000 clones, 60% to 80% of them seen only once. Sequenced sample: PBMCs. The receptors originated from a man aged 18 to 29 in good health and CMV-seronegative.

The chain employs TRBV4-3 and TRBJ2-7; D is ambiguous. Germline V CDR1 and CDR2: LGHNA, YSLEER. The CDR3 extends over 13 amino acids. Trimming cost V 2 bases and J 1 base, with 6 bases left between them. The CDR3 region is CASSQPGSYEQYF. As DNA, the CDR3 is TGCGCCAGCAGCCAACCCGGGTCCTACGAGCAGTACTTC.

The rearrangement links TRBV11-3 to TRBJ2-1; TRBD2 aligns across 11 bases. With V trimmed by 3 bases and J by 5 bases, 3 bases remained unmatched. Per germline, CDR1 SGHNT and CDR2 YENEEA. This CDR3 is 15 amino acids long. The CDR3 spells CASSLGLAANNEQFF. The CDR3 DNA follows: TGTGCCAGCAGCTTGGGACTAGCGGCAAACAATGAGCAGTTCTTC.

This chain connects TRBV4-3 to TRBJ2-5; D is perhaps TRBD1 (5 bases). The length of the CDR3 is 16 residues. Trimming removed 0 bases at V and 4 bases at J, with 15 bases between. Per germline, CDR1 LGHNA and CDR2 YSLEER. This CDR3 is CASSQEFSGKGETQYF. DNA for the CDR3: TGCGCCAGCAGCCAAGAGTTCTCAGGGAAAGGAGAGACCCAGTACTTC.

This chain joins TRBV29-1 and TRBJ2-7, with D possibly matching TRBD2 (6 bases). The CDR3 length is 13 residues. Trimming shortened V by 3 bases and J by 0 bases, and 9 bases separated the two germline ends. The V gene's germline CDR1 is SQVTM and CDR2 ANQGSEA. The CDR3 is CSVEGGNSYEQYF. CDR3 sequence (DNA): TGCAGCGTTGAGGGCGGGAACTCCTACGAGCAGTACTTC.

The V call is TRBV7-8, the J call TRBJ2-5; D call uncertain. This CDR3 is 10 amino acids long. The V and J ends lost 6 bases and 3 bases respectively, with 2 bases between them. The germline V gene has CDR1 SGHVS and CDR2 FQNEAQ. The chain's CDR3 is CASSKETQYF. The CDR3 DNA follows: TGTGCCAGCAGTAAAGAGACCCAGTACTTC.

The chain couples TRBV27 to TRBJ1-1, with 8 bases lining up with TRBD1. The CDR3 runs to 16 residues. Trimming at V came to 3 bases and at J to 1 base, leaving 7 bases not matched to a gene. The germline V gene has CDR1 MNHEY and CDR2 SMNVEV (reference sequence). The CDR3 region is CASSLLTGGTNTEAFF. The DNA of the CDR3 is TGTGCCAGCAGTTTGCTTACAGGGGGTACGAACACTGAAGCTTTCTTT.

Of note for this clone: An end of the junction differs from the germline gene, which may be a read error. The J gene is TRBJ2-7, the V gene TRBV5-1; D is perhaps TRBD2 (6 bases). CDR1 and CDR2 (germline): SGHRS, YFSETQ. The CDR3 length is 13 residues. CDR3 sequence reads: CASSWDFSYEQYF. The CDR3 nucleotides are TGCGCCAGTAGCTGGGACTTCTCCTACGAGCAGTACTTC. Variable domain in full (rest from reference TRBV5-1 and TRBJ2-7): KAGVTQTPRYLIKTRGQQVTLSCSPISGHRSVSWYQQTPGQGLQFLFEYFSETQRNKGNFPGRFSGRQFSNSRSEMNVSTLELGDSALYLCASSWDFSYEQYFGPGTRLTVT.

In DNA form, the CDR3 reads TGCGCCAGCAGCCAAGTTGGTCAGGATGGCTACACCTTC. It yields the protein CASSQVGQDGYTF. The rearrangement links TRBV4-3 to TRBJ1-2, with D uncertain. The CDR3 has 13 amino acids. CDR1 is LGHNA and CDR2 is YSLEER in the germline V gene. Trimming took 1 base from V and 6 from J, leaving 9 bases between them.

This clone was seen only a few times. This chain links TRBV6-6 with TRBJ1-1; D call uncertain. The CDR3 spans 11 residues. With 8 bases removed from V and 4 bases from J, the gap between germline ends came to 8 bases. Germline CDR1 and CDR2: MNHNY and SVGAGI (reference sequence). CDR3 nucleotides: TGTGCCAGCGGACGGGGCACTGAAGCTTTCTTT. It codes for CASGRGTEAFF.

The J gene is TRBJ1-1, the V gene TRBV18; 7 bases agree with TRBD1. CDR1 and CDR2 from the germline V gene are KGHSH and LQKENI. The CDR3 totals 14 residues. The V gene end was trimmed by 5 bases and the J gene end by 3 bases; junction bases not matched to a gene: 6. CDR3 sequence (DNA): TGTGCCAGCTCAAAAAAGGGGGCGGACACTGAAGCTTTCTTT. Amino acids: CASSKKGADTEAFF.

CDR3 sequence (DNA): TGTGCCAGCAGTGGAGGCAGGGGGAAGACTGAAGCTTTCTTT. Translated: CASSGGRGKTEAFF. This chain links TRBV2 with TRBJ1-1; 7 bases match TRBD1. CDR1 and CDR2 (germline): SNHLY, FYNNEI. This CDR3 has 14 residues. Trimming removed 4 bases from V and 5 bases from J; junction bases left unmatched: 7.

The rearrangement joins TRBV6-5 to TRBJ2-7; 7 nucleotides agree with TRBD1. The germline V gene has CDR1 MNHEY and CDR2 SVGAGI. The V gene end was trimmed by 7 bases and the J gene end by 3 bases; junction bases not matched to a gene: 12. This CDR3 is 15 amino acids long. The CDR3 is CASIQRTGSYYEQYF. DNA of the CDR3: TGTGCCAGCATCCAAAGGACAGGAAGTTACTACGAGCAGTACTTC.

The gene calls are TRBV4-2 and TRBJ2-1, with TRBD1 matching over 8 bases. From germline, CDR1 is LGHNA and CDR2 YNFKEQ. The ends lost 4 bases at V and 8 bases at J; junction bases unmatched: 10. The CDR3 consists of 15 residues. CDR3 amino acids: CASSLPSDREDEQFF. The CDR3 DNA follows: TGTGCCAGCAGCCTCCCGTCGGACAGGGAAGATGAGCAGTTCTTC.

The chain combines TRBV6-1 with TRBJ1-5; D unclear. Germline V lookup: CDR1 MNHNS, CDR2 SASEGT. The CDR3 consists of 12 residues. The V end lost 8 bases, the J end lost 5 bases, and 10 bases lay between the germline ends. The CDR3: CASRFADQPQHF. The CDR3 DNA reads TGTGCCAGCCGATTCGCGGATCAGCCCCAGCATTTT.

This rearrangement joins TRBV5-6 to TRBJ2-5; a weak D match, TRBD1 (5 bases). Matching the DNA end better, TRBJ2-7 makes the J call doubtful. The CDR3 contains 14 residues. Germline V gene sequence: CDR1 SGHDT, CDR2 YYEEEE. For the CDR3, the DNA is TGTGCCAGCAGGCTTGGCAGGGTTTCCTACGAGCAGTACTTC. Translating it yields CASRLGRVSYEQYF.

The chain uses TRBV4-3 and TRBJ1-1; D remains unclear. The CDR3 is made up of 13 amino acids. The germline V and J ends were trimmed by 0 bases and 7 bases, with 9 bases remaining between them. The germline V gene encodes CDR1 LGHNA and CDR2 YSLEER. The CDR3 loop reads CASSQDITDEAFF. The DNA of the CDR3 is TGCGCCAGCAGCCAAGATATAACAGATGAAGCTTTCTTT.

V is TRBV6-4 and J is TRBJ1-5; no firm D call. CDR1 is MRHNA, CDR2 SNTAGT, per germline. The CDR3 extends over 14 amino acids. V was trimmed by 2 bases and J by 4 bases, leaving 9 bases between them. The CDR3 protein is CASSDVQTNQPQHF. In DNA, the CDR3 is TGTGCCAGCAGTGACGTTCAGACAAATCAGCCCCAGCATTTT.

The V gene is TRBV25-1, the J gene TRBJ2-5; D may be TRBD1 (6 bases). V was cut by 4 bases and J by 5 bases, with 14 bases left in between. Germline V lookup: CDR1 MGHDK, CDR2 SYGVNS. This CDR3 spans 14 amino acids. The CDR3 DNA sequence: TGTGCCAGCAGTGGGGACAAGGTTGTGGAGACCCAGTACTTC. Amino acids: CASSGDKVVETQYF. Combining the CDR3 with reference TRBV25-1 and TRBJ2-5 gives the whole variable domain EADIYQTPRYLVIGTGKKITLECSQTMGHDKMYWYQQDPGMELHLIHYSYGVNSTEKGDLSSESTVSRIRTEHFPLTLESARPSHTSQYLCASSGDKVVETQYFGPGTRLLVL.

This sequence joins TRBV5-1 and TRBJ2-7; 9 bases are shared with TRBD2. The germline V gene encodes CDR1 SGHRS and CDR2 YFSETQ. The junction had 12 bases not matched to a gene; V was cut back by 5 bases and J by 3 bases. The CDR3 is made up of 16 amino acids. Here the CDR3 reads CASSFSAGTSIYEQYF. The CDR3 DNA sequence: TGCGCCAGCAGTTTCAGTGCCGGGACTAGCATCTACGAGCAGTACTTC.

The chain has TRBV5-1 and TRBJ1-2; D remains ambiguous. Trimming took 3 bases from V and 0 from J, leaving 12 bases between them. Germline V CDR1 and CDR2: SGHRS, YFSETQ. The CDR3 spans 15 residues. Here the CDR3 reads CASSSGRGPNYGYTF. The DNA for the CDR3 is TGCGCCAGCAGCTCGGGTCGGGGTCCTAACTATGGCTACACCTTC.